In its sample, the clone carrying this T cell receptor beta chain was seen once. Methods used by the authors: Estimated nucleated cell counts came from reference gene primer amplification. Here immunoSEQ multiplex PCR was the method, and the copy in TCRdb shows in-frame clones only, minus some. The V and J calls and clone size were taken over from that table, and D and trimming were inferred from the DNA. The sample includes around 110,000 clones, 86% of them seen just once. The entry originates in a study of blood T cell repertoires in COVID-19. Study as a whole: Acute and convalescent COVID-19 specimens originated in the United States, Italy and Spain. PBMCs, B-cell-depleted T cells, or T cells provided the cDNA or gDNA that made up the material.

The receptor was derived from a man aged 35 to 55 with acute or convalescent COVID-19. The sample comprised peripheral blood.

The CDR3 bases are TGTGCCAGCAGCGCTACCGGGGAGCTGTTTTTT. Amino acid sequence: CASSATGELFF. The chain employs TRBV9 and TRBJ2-2; D is unresolved. Trimming removed 3 bases from V and 5 bases from J, with 2 bases in between. The germline V gene encodes CDR1 SGDLS and CDR2 YYNGEE. CDR3 length: 11 amino acids.